These 12 T cell receptor beta chains were sequenced from one sample in a study of cytomegalovirus exposure and HLA in healthy donors. PCR amplification relied on 60 Vbeta primers (plus 13 Jbeta primers). The protocol was immunoSEQ multiplex PCR, while the TCRdb copy is restricted to in-frame clones and leaves out a portion. Of under 200,000 clones in the sample, about 80% are singletons; the top ten hold approximately 1.2%. Sequencing was performed on PBMCs. The receptor source for this set is a man aged 30 to 45 in good health and CMV-seronegative.

The chain joins TRBV10-1 to TRBJ2-7; D is ambiguous. The CDR3 covers 13 residues. The V end was cut by 2 bases, the J end by 4 bases, with 9 bases between. Per the germline V gene, CDR1 is WNHNN and CDR2 is SYGVQD (reference sequence). The CDR3 DNA reads as TGCGCCAGCAGTGAGGACTTGAATTACGAGCAGTACTTC. Translation gives CASSEDLNYEQYF.

The chain recombines TRBV5-4 with TRBJ2-3; 11 bases map to TRBD2. V was pared by 4 bases and J by 3 bases, with 10 bases of the junction left unmatched. This CDR3 contains 17 residues. CDR1 is SGHNT and CDR2 is YYREEE in the germline V gene (reference sequence). The CDR3 region has the DNA TGTGCCAGCAGCCCTTACCCGACTAGCGGGACTACAGATACGCAGTATTTT. Protein: CASSPYPTSGTTDTQYF.

This chain joins TRBV28 and TRBJ2-2; the D is unclear. The CDR3 consists of 16 residues. Germline CDR1 reads MDHEN; CDR2 reads SYDVKM. Trimming pared 6 bases from V and 0 bases from J, leaving 14 bases between. The CDR3 region has the DNA TGTGCCAGCAGCTCCGAGACATTCGCGAACACCGGGGAGCTGTTTTTT. Encoded protein: CASSSETFANTGELFF.

The CDR3 DNA follows: TGTGCCAGCAGCTCACGCGGGTACGAGCAGTACTTC. It specifies CASSSRGYEQYF. V is TRBV7-9 and J is TRBJ2-7, with D perhaps matching TRBD2 (5 bases). In germline, CDR1 is SEHNR, CDR2 FQNEAQ (reference sequence). The CDR3 sequence is 12 residues long. V lost 4 bases and J lost 4, with 8 bases in between. The variable domain in full, completed from reference TRBV7-9 and TRBJ2-7, reads DTGVSQNPRHKITKRGQNVTFRCDPISEHNRLYWYRQTLGQGPEFLTYFQNEAQLEKSRLLSDRFSAERPKGSFSTLEIQRTEQGDSAMYLCASSSRGYEQYFGPGTRLTVT.

The chain links TRBV30 to TRBJ2-5; 10 positions agree with TRBD1. The V gene end was trimmed by 4 bases and the J gene end by 2 bases; junction bases not matched to a gene: 4. CDR1 GTSNPN and CDR2 SVGIG come from the germline V gene (reference sequence). The length of the CDR3 is 14 residues. CDR3 sequence reads: CAWTLDRGQETQYF. The CDR3 nucleotides are TGTGCCTGGACCCTGGACAGGGGGCAAGAGACCCAGTACTTC.

The V call is TRBV30, the J call TRBJ2-2; the D gene is possibly TRBD1 (5 bases). Trimming shortened V by 3 bases and J by 2 bases, and 13 bases separated the two germline ends. CDR1 and CDR2 from the germline V gene are GTSNPN and SVGIG (reference sequence). The CDR3 runs to 15 residues. CDR3 residues: CAWRVHDRNTGELFF. CDR3 sequence (DNA): TGTGCCTGGAGGGTACACGACAGAAACACCGGGGAGCTGTTTTTT. The whole variable domain, filled in from reference TRBV30 and TRBJ2-2, reads SQTIHQWPATLVQPVGSPLSLECTVEGTSNPNLYWYRQAAGRGLQLLFYSVGIGQISSEVPQNLSASRPQDRQFILSSKKLLLSDSGFYLCAWRVHDRNTGELFFGEGSRLTVL.

The chain links TRBV5-1 to TRBJ1-2; D uncertain. This CDR3 comprises 14 residues. The germline V gene encodes CDR1 SGHRS and CDR2 YFSETQ. V lost 0 bases, J lost 2 bases, and 8 bases lay in between. CDR3 sequence: CASSLGGENYGYTF. CDR3 sequence (DNA): TGCGCCAGCAGCTTGGGCGGGGAAAACTATGGCTACACCTTC. The whole variable domain, filled in from reference TRBV5-1 and TRBJ1-2, reads KAGVTQTPRYLIKTRGQQVTLSCSPISGHRSVSWYQQTPGQGLQFLFEYFSETQRNKGNFPGRFSGRQFSNSRSEMNVSTLELGDSALYLCASSLGGENYGYTFGSGTRLTVV.

The J gene is TRBJ1-2, the V gene TRBV27; D gene uncertain. The germline gives CDR1 MNHEY, CDR2 SMNVEV (reference sequence). This CDR3 has 15 residues. Deletions cut 2 bases from V and 0 bases from J, with 10 bases between. The CDR3 is CASSLSRQANYGYTF. The CDR3 region has the DNA TGTGCCAGCAGTTTAAGCAGGCAAGCTAACTATGGCTACACCTTC.

As to this clone: In the same sample, other DNA sequences code for this CDR3. This chain uses TRBV7-9 with TRBJ2-5; 7 bases map to TRBD2. Germline trimming cut 0 bases from V and 5 bases from J; bases unmatched to any gene: 0. The germline gives CDR1 SEHNR, CDR2 FQNEAQ (reference sequence). The CDR3 totals 13 residues. CDR3 sequence (DNA): TGTGCCAGCAGCTTAGCGGGGGGGGAGACCCAGTACTTC. It translates to CASSLAGGETQYF.

The CDR3 is CSASGGSEQYF. The DNA for the CDR3 is TGCAGTGCTAGCGGGGGGAGCGAGCAGTACTTC. The chain has TRBV20-1 and TRBJ2-7; TRBD2 aligns across 7 bases. V lost 3 bases, J lost 6 bases, and 2 bases stayed unmatched. CDR3 length: 11 residues. Germline CDR1 reads DFQATT; CDR2 reads SNEGSKA (reference sequence).

The chain couples TRBV7-9 to TRBJ2-7; D unresolved. The V end was cut by 5 bases, the J end by 0 bases, with 14 bases between. The germline V gene encodes CDR1 SEHNR and CDR2 FQNEAQ (reference sequence). This CDR3 has 15 residues. The CDR3 DNA reads TGTGCCAGCAGCCAGACTGATCTTGGCTCCTACGAGCAGTACTTC. This encodes CASSQTDLGSYEQYF.

J is TRBJ1-2 and V is TRBV5-1; D uncertain. CDR1 and CDR2 from the germline V gene are SGHRS and YFSETQ. The CDR3 sequence is 15 residues long. The ends were cut back, 0 bases at V and 7 bases at J, with 16 bases in the middle. CDR3 bases: TGCGCCAGCAGCTTGGAGTCTGCACCTGAGGGTGGCTACACCTTC. Its translation is CASSLESAPEGGYTF.